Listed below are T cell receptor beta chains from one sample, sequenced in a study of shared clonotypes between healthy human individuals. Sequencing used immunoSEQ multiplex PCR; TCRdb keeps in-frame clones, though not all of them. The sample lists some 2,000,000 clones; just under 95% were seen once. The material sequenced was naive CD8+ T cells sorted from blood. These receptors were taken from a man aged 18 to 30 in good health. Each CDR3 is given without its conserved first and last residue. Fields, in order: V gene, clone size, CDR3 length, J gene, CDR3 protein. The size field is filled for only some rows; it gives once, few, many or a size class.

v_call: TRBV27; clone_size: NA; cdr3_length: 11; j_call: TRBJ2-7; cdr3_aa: ASRDRGYGEQY
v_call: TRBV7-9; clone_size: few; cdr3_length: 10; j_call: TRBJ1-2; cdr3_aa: ASSLDGFGYT
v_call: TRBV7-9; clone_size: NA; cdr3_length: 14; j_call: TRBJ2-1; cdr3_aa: ASSLTSGGVYNEQF
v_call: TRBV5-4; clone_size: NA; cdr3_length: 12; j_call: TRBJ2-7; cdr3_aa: ASSLRDRAYEQY
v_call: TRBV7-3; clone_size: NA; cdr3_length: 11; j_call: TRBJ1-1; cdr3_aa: ASSLGAYAEAF
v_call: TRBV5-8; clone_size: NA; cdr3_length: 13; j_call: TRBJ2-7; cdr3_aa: ASSLFPTGGYEQY
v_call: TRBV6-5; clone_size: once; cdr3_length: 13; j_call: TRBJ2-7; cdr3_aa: ASSYSLASTYEQY
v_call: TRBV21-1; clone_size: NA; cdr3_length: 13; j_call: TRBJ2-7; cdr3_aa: ASSKGAGENYEQY
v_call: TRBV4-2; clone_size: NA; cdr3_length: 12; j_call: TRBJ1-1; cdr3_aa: ASSLRSGNWEAF
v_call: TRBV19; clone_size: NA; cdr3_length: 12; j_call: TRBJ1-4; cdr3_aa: ASSRRDVGEKLF
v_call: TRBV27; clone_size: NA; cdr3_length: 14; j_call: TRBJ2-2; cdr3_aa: ASSLASGGATGELF
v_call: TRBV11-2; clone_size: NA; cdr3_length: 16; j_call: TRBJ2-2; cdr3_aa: ASSSRTSGRSNTGELF
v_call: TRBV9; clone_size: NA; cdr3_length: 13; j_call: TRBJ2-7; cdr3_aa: ASSVRTGGSGEQY
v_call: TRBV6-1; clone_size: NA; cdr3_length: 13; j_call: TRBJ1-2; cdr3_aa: ASSEFYIGNYGYT
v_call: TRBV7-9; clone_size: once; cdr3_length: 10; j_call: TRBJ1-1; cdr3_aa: ATRQKVTEAF
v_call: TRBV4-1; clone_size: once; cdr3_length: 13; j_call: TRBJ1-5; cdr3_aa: ASSQVAGAGQPQH
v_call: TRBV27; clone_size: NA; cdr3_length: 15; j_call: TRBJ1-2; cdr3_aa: ASSPNNRATGPYGYT
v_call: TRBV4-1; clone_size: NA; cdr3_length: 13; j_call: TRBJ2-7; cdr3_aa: ASSQERTLGSEQY
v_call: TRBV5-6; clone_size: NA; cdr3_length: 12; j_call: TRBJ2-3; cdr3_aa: ASSLGDSTDTQY
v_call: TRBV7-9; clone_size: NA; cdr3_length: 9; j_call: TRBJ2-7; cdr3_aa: ASSLSVEQY
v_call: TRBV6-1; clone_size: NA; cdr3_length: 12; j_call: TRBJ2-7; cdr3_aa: ASRDRGPYYEQY
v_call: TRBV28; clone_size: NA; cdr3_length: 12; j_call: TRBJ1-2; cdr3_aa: ASSLLGEDYGYT
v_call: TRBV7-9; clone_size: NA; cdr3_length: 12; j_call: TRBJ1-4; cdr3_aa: ASTVSDIDEKLF
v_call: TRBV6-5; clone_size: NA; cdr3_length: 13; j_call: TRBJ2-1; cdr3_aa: ASSYGTSGGNEQF
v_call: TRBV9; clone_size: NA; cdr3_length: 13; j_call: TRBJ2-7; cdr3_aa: ASSVSGTGLYEQY
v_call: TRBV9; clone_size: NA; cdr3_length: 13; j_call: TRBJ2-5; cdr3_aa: ASSVGGRPQETQY
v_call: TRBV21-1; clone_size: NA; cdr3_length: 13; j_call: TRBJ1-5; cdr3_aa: ASSKATGSGQPQH
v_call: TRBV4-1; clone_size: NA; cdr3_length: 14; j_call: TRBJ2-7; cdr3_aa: ASSQRDQTSGYEQY
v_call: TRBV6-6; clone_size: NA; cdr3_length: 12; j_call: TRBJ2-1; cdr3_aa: ASISSGGSDEQF
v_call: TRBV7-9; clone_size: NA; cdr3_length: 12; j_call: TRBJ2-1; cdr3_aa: ASSPLGQPAEQF
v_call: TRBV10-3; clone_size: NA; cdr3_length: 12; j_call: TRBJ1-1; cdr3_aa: AIQAGEFRAEAF
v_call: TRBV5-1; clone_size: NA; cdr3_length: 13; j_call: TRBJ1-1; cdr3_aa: ASSLEVRPTGEAF
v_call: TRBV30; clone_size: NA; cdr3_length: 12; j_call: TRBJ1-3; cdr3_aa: AWSVHSSGNTIY
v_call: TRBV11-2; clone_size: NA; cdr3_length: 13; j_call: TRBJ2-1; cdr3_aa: ASSLGSSSYNEQF
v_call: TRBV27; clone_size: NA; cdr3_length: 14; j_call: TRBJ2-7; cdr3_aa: ASSLSMGTVSYEQY